One sample yielded the 15 T cell receptor beta chains listed below, sequenced in a study of radiotherapy plus CTLA-4 blockade in lung cancer. Method: immunoSEQ multiplex PCR; TCRdb's copy keeps in-frame clones and lacks some. This table holds 90,000 or so clones, about four fifths found once. Sequences were derived from peripheral blood, sampled from a patient treated with radiotherapy plus ipilimumab. The receptors derive from a human donor with non-small cell lung cancer who had stable disease on radiotherapy plus ipilimumab.

The V call is TRBV6-4, the J call TRBJ2-4; a weak D match, TRBD1 (6 bases). Trimming pared 8 bases from V and 7 bases from J, leaving 21 bases between. Germline CDR1 MRHNA, CDR2 SNTAGT. This CDR3 contains 15 residues. CDR3 protein: CASSSGHGQQNIQYF. The DNA for the CDR3 is TGTGCCAGCTCGTCGGGGCATGGACAGCAGAACATTCAGTACTTC.

The chain combines TRBV7-9 with TRBJ2-7, with D tentatively TRBD1 (6 bases). Trimming cost V 2 bases and J 3 bases, with 8 bases left between them. This CDR3 is 13 amino acids long. Germline CDR1 is SEHNR and CDR2 is FQNEAQ (reference sequence). In DNA, the CDR3 is TGTGCCAGCAGCTTAACGGACAGCTACGAGCAGTACTTC. Protein: CASSLTDSYEQYF.

The rearrangement joins TRBV10-2 to TRBJ2-1, with D possibly TRBD2 on 8 matching bases. Germline V gene sequence: CDR1 WSHSY, CDR2 SAAADI. This CDR3 has 16 amino acids. Trimming left V 7 bases short and J 8 bases short, with 24 bases between. For the CDR3, the DNA is TGCGCCAGCACCGACCCAGGGGGGACTAGTAGCTATGAGCAGTTCTTC. It translates to CASTDPGGTSSYEQFF.

V usage is TRBV5-1 and J usage is TRBJ1-1; D gene uncertain. The V gene lost 5 bases and the J gene lost 1 base, with 12 bases spanning the gap. The germline V gene encodes CDR1 SGHRS and CDR2 YFSETQ. The CDR3 covers 14 residues. The CDR3 DNA reads as TGCGCCAGCAGATTGATTCAGGAGAACACTGAAGCTTTCTTT. This gives the protein CASRLIQENTEAFF.

The rearrangement links TRBV5-1 to TRBJ2-2, with TRBD1 identical over 11 bases. This CDR3 spans 17 amino acids. CDR1 is SGHRS and CDR2 is YFSETQ in the germline V gene. Trimming took 3 bases from V and 6 from J; bases not matched to a gene: 10. The CDR3 loop is CASSYSYRDRGAGELFF. In nucleotides, the CDR3 is TGCGCCAGCAGCTACTCGTACCGGGACAGGGGGGCCGGGGAGCTGTTTTTT.

V is TRBV6-5 and J is TRBJ2-7; D not certain. The germline CDR1 and CDR2 sequences are MNHEY and SVGAGI. V dropped 2 bases and J dropped 0 bases, with 8 bases sitting between them. The CDR3 has 14 amino acids. In nucleotides, the CDR3 is TGTGCCAGCAGTTACAAGGGTTACTCCTACGAGCAGTACTTC. It encodes CASSYKGYSYEQYF.

This clone was counted only a few times. Here the CDR3 reads CASSPSPTGANSPLHF. The CDR3 DNA is TGTGCCAGCAGCCCCTCCCCGACAGGAGCAAATTCACCCCTCCACTTT. J is TRBJ1-6 and V is TRBV7-6; D might be TRBD1 (6 bases). The CDR3 sequence is 16 residues long. The V and J ends lost 5 bases and 7 bases respectively, with 18 bases between them. CDR1 SGHVS and CDR2 FNYEAQ come from the germline V gene.

The genes are TRBV18 and TRBJ2-2, with 8 bases aligning to TRBD2. The junction had 9 bases not matched to a gene; V was cut back by 6 bases and J by 3 bases. The CDR3 is 16 amino acids. Germline assignment: CDR1 KGHSH and CDR2 LQKENI. The CDR3 loop reads CASSPLAGADTGELFF. CDR3 bases: TGTGCCAGCTCTCCTCTAGCGGGTGCAGACACCGGGGAGCTGTTTTTT.

This clone occurred a few times. The V and J genes are TRBV5-4 and TRBJ1-3, with 7 nucleotides matching TRBD1. V was pared by 2 bases and J by 8 bases, with 4 bases of the junction left unmatched. Per the germline V gene, CDR1 is SGHNT and CDR2 is YYREEE (reference sequence). The CDR3 has 13 residues. The CDR3 region has the DNA TGTGCCAGCAGCTTACAGGGGTCTGACACCATATATTTT. This translates into CASSLQGSDTIYF.

The rearrangement links TRBV7-8 to TRBJ1-4; perhaps TRBD1 as D (6 bases). In germline, CDR1 is SGHVS, CDR2 FQNEAQ. The CDR3 covers 18 residues. Trimming stripped 7 bases from V and 5 bases from J, with 26 bases between. CDR3 nucleotides: TGTGCCAGCACCACCACGGCGCGTTTAACAGGGACGAATGAAAAACTGTTTTTT. It codes for CASTTTARLTGTNEKLFF.

The gene calls are TRBV4-2 and TRBJ2-3; 13 nucleotides match TRBD2. Unmatched junction bases numbered 15, after V lost 1 base and J lost 5 bases. The CDR3 has 20 residues. The germline V gene has CDR1 LGHNA and CDR2 YNFKEQ. The CDR3 spells CASSQVPLKLAGGPEDTQYF. DNA for the CDR3: TGTGCCAGCAGCCAAGTCCCCCTTAAACTAGCGGGAGGGCCGGAAGATACGCAGTATTTT.

This clone showed up just a few times. This chain joins TRBV5-8 and TRBJ2-7; 7 nucleotides agree with TRBD1. Germline CDR1 is SGHTS and CDR2 is YDEGEE. The trim removed 3 bases at V and 2 bases at J, leaving 2 bases unmatched. The CDR3 consists of 13 residues. CDR3 protein: CASSYGTAYEQYF. Written as DNA, the CDR3 is TGTGCCAGCAGCTACGGGACAGCCTACGAGCAGTACTTC.

V gene TRBV29-1 combines with J gene TRBJ1-4; no definite D call. The CDR3 is 15 residues long. Germline CDR1 and CDR2: SQVTM and ANQGSEA. The V and J ends lost 7 bases and 0 bases respectively, with 15 bases between them. The DNA for the CDR3 is TGCAGCGCCAGAGACACCCCGGCAACTAATGAAAAACTGTTTTTT. It specifies CSARDTPATNEKLFF.

This clone was seen more than once but under ten times. The V and J genes are TRBV5-1 and TRBJ2-2; D is perhaps TRBD1 (6 bases). V lost 4 bases to trimming and J lost 5 bases, with 18 bases between them. The CDR3 extends over 16 amino acids. Germline CDR1 reads SGHRS; CDR2 reads YFSETQ. CDR3 sequence reads: CASSPGAGAVTGELFF. The CDR3 nucleotides are TGCGCCAGCAGCCCCGGGGCAGGGGCGGTGACCGGGGAGCTGTTTTTT.

The rearrangement links TRBV19 to TRBJ2-3, with 9 bases fitting TRBD2. Germline V CDR1 and CDR2: LNHDA, SQIVND (reference sequence). J lost 4 bases, V lost 6 bases, and 8 bases had no gene match. The CDR3 spans 15 residues. CDR3 nucleotides: TGTGCCAGTAGCCGACTAGCGGCGGGGGCAGATACGCAGTATTTT. Its protein product is CASSRLAAGADTQYF.